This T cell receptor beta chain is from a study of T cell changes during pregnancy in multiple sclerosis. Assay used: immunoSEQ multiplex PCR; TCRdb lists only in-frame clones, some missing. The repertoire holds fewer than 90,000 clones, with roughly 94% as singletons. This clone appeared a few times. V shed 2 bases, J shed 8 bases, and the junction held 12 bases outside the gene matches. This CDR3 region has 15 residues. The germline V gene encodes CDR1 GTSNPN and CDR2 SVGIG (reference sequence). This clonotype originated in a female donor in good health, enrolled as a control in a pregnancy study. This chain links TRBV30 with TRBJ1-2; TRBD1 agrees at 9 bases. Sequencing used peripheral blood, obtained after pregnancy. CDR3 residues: CAWSIGWTGEGGYTF. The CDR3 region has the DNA TGTGCCTGGAGTATAGGTTGGACAGGGGAAGGGGGCTACACCTTC.